The 22 T cell receptor beta chains given below trace back to one sample, sequenced in a study of shared clonotypes between healthy human individuals. The table came from immunoSEQ multiplex PCR; TCRdb's copy has only in-frame clones and leaves some out. The sample gives over a million clones, roughly 96% of which show up once; more than 0.9% is in the top ten. The sequenced sample consisted of naive CD4+ T cells sorted from blood. Described subset: CD45RA+ positively selected. These receptors all stem from a man younger than 45 in good health.

The DNA for the CDR3 is TGTGCCAGCAGGTCCTACGGGGGACAAGGCGTCTACGAGCAGTACTTC. As protein: CASRSYGGQGVYEQYF. The chain is built from TRBV28 and TRBJ2-7; the D gene could be TRBD1 or TRBD2 (6 bases each). This CDR3 contains 16 residues. Trimming stripped 6 bases from V and 3 bases from J, with 21 bases between. The germline V gene has CDR1 MDHEN and CDR2 SYDVKM.

This chain uses TRBV10-2 with TRBJ2-2; D is uncertain. Germline CDR1 and CDR2: WSHSY and SAAADI. CDR3 size: 13 residues. Deletions cut 6 bases from V and 3 bases from J, with 8 bases between. The CDR3: CASSSIYTGELFF. CDR3 bases: TGCGCCAGCAGCAGTATTTACACCGGGGAGCTGTTTTTT.

The V gene is TRBV5-1, the J gene TRBJ2-7; no reliable D call. V was cut by 5 bases and J by 7 bases, with 19 bases left in between. Germline V gene sequence: CDR1 SGHRS, CDR2 YFSETQ. The CDR3 spans 14 residues. CDR3 in DNA: TGCGCCAGCAGAAGGCAGTCCGGTCTTATGGAGCAGTACTTC. Amino acids: CASRRQSGLMEQYF.

This rearrangement joins TRBV23-1 to TRBJ2-3; the D gene is possibly TRBD2 (5 bases). TRBV23-1 is labeled an ORF, and its function is uncertain. The CDR3 is made up of 16 amino acids. Between the trimmed V and J ends, which lost 4 bases and 4 bases, there was a span of 18 bases. Here the CDR3 reads CASSLRGNPNADTQYF. CDR3 nucleotide sequence: TGCGCCAGCAGTCTTCGAGGGAATCCCAACGCAGATACGCAGTATTTT.

The genes are TRBV7-2 and TRBJ1-3; no reliable D call. CDR1 and CDR2 (germline): SGHTA, FQGNSA. Trimming took 5 bases from V and 9 from J, leaving 17 bases between them. The CDR3 consists of 14 residues. CDR3 protein: CASSPRAGTGTIYF. The CDR3 region has the DNA TGTGCCAGCAGCCCCAGAGCCGGAACGGGCACCATATATTTT.

This chain links TRBV18 with TRBJ2-1, with D possibly being TRBD2 (5 bases). Trimming took off 6 bases at V and 6 bases at J, with 18 bases between the two ends. The CDR3 totals 15 residues. Germline V gene sequence: CDR1 KGHSH, CDR2 LQKENI. DNA of the CDR3: TGTGCCAGCTCTAAAACGGTCACAGCGGCCAATGAGCAGTTCTTC. Amino acid sequence: CASSKTVTAANEQFF.

This chain joins TRBV27 and TRBJ2-7; D unclear. The germline gives CDR1 MNHEY, CDR2 SMNVEV (reference sequence). Trimming stripped 6 bases from V and 5 bases from J, with 20 bases between. This CDR3 comprises 15 residues. DNA of the CDR3: TGTGCCAGCAGCCCTCGTAGGATAATTGGGAACGAGCAGTACTTC. This sequence encodes CASSPRRIIGNEQYF.

In this sample, this clone turned up once. The chain employs TRBV5-4 and TRBJ1-1, with a weak D call TRBD1 (5 bases). Germline V gene data show CDR1 as SGHNT and CDR2 as YYREEE (reference sequence). This CDR3 contains 15 residues. The ends were cut back, 6 bases at V and 0 bases at J, with 15 bases in the middle. The CDR3 nucleotides are TGTGCCAGCACCGAAGGGGCGGGTATGAACACTGAAGCTTTCTTT. It specifies CASTEGAGMNTEAFF.

The chain is built from TRBV9 and TRBJ2-7, with D tentatively TRBD1 (5 bases). There are 14 residues in the CDR3. V dropped 4 bases and J dropped 3 bases, with 14 bases sitting between them. Germline V gives CDR1 SGDLS, CDR2 YYNGEE. CDR3 coding DNA: TGTGCCAGCAGCCATGGACAAGTCGACTACGAGCAGTACTTC. Its protein product is CASSHGQVDYEQYF.

J is TRBJ1-1 and V is TRBV7-2; tentative D call: TRBD1 (6 bases). The CDR3 length is 15 residues. Trimming left V 5 bases short and J 0 bases short, with 13 bases between. Germline CDR1 is SGHTA and CDR2 is FQGNSA. The CDR3, as DNA: TGTGCCAGCAGCCAAGGGGGGGCCATGAACACTGAAGCTTTCTTT. Amino acids: CASSQGGAMNTEAFF.

A note on this clone: The same CDR3 is also encoded by other DNA sequences in this sample. The chain recombines TRBV18 with TRBJ2-7, with unresolved D. Between the trimmed V and J ends, which lost 3 bases and 4 bases, there was a span of 7 bases. The CDR3 is 12 amino acids. In germline, CDR1 is KGHSH, CDR2 LQKENI. CDR3 in amino acids: CASSPESYEQYF. The CDR3 DNA sequence: TGTGCCAGCTCACCCGAAAGTTACGAGCAGTACTTC.

V usage is TRBV10-2 and J usage is TRBJ2-1, with TRBD2 matching over 13 bases. V lost 7 bases, J lost 9 bases, and 18 bases stayed unmatched. The germline V gene encodes CDR1 WSHSY and CDR2 SAAADI. The CDR3 runs to 18 residues. This chain's CDR3 is CASIQTPGLAGVYSEQFF. The CDR3 coding sequence is TGCGCCAGCATCCAAACCCCTGGACTAGCGGGAGTTTATAGTGAGCAGTTCTTC.

This sequence joins TRBV2 and TRBJ2-7; 7 bases align to TRBD1. V lost 6 bases, J lost 0 bases, and 5 bases stayed unmatched. The CDR3 is made up of 14 amino acids. Germline loops: CDR1 SNHLY, CDR2 FYNNEI. CDR3 region: CASRLGQISYEQYF. DNA of the CDR3: TGTGCCAGCAGGCTGGGACAGATCTCCTACGAGCAGTACTTC.

The rearrangement links TRBV28 to TRBJ2-1, with TRBD2 identical over 7 bases. The CDR3 has 15 residues. Unmatched junction bases numbered 9, after V lost 6 bases and J lost 4 bases. CDR1 is MDHEN, CDR2 SYDVKM, per germline. The CDR3 protein is CASRRLADRYNEQFF. DNA for the CDR3: TGTGCCAGCAGGAGACTAGCAGACCGATACAATGAGCAGTTCTTC.

Comment on this clone: Other DNA sequences in this sample translate to the same CDR3. This chain joins TRBV7-2 and TRBJ2-7; 9 nucleotides match TRBD2. The CDR3 has 14 residues. Trimming at V came to 2 bases and at J to 4 bases, leaving 3 bases not matched to a gene. Germline assignment: CDR1 SGHTA and CDR2 FQGNSA. CDR3 DNA sequence: TGTGCCAGCAGCTTACTAGCGGGGACATACGAGCAGTACTTC. Amino acid sequence: CASSLLAGTYEQYF. The variable domain in full, with the rest retrieved from reference TRBV7-2 and TRBJ2-7, is GAGVSQSPSNKVTEKGKDVELRCDPISGHTALYWYRQSLGQGLEFLIYFQGNSAPDKSGLPSDRFSAERTGGSVSTLTIQRTQQEDSAVYLCASSLLAGTYEQYFGPGTRLTVT.

The V gene is TRBV19, the J gene TRBJ2-1, with TRBD1 matching over 8 bases. V shed 6 bases, J shed 1 base, and the junction held 8 bases outside the gene matches. The CDR3 is 16 amino acids. Germline values: CDR1 LNHDA, CDR2 SQIVND (reference sequence). The CDR3 sequence is CASSRPRGPSYNEQFF. In DNA form, the CDR3 reads TGTGCCAGTAGCCGACCCAGGGGGCCTTCCTACAATGAGCAGTTCTTC. Full variable domain (outside the CDR3, taken from reference TRBV19 and TRBJ2-1): DGGITQSPKYLFRKEGQNVTLSCEQNLNHDAMYWYRQDPGQGLRLIYYSQIVNDFQKGDIAEGYSVSREKKESFPLTVTSAQKNPTAFYLCASSRPRGPSYNEQFFGPGTRLTVL.

This clone showed up just once. The CDR3 region has the DNA TGTGCCAGCAGCTCGCCCATGAGAGACAGCTCCTACGAGCAGTACTTC. This codes for CASSSPMRDSSYEQYF. This rearrangement joins TRBV7-9 to TRBJ2-7; the D gene is possibly TRBD1 (5 bases). Germline loops: CDR1 SEHNR, CDR2 FQNEAQ (reference sequence). V dropped 4 bases and J dropped 0 bases, with 16 bases sitting between them. The length of the CDR3 is 16 residues.

The chain employs TRBV19 and TRBJ1-5, with TRBD1 matching over 7 bases. In germline, CDR1 is LNHDA, CDR2 SQIVND (reference sequence). Unmatched junction bases numbered 7, after V lost 4 bases and J lost 7 bases. CDR3 length: 14 residues. The CDR3 reads CASSTRTGSQPQHF. For the CDR3, the DNA is TGTGCCAGTAGTACCCGGACAGGATCGCAGCCCCAGCATTTT.

The chain joins TRBV4-1 to TRBJ1-3; TRBD1 might be the D (5 bases). Germline lookup yields CDR1 MGHRA and CDR2 YSYEKL. V was cut by 0 bases and J by 0 bases, with 9 bases left in between. The CDR3 length is 16 residues. CDR3 sequence: CASSQDWGLSGNTIYF. The CDR3 DNA sequence: TGCGCCAGCAGCCAAGATTGGGGCCTCTCTGGAAACACCATATATTTT.

V and J are TRBV28 and TRBJ1-5; 10 positions match TRBD1. There are 14 residues in the CDR3. Germline CDR1 and CDR2: MDHEN and SYDVKM. The trim removed 4 bases at V and 7 bases at J, leaving 4 bases unmatched. The CDR3 DNA sequence: TGTGCCAGCAGTTCTCCGGGACAGGGGCAGCCCCAGCATTTT. Protein sequence: CASSSPGQGQPQHF.

The chain recombines TRBV19 with TRBJ1-5; D is undetermined. The CDR3 is 11 amino acids. CDR1 is LNHDA and CDR2 is SQIVND in the germline V gene (reference sequence). Trimming removed 9 bases at V and 7 bases at J, with 10 bases between. Here the CDR3 reads CASGPLQPQHF. DNA for the CDR3: TGTGCCAGCGGGCCCCTACAGCCCCAGCATTTT. The variable domain in full, with the rest retrieved from reference TRBV19 and TRBJ1-5, is DGGITQSPKYLFRKEGQNVTLSCEQNLNHDAMYWYRQDPGQGLRLIYYSQIVNDFQKGDIAEGYSVSREKKESFPLTVTSAQKNPTAFYLCASGPLQPQHFGDGTRLSIL.

The chain combines TRBV7-9 with TRBJ2-7, with D possibly matching TRBD1 (6 bases). The V gene lost 5 bases and the J gene lost 5 bases, with 22 bases spanning the gap. Germline V gives CDR1 SEHNR, CDR2 FQNEAQ (reference sequence). The CDR3 length is 16 residues. The CDR3 reads CASSQVDRPNFHEQYF. The DNA of the CDR3 is TGTGCCAGCAGCCAAGTAGACAGGCCAAATTTCCACGAGCAGTACTTC.